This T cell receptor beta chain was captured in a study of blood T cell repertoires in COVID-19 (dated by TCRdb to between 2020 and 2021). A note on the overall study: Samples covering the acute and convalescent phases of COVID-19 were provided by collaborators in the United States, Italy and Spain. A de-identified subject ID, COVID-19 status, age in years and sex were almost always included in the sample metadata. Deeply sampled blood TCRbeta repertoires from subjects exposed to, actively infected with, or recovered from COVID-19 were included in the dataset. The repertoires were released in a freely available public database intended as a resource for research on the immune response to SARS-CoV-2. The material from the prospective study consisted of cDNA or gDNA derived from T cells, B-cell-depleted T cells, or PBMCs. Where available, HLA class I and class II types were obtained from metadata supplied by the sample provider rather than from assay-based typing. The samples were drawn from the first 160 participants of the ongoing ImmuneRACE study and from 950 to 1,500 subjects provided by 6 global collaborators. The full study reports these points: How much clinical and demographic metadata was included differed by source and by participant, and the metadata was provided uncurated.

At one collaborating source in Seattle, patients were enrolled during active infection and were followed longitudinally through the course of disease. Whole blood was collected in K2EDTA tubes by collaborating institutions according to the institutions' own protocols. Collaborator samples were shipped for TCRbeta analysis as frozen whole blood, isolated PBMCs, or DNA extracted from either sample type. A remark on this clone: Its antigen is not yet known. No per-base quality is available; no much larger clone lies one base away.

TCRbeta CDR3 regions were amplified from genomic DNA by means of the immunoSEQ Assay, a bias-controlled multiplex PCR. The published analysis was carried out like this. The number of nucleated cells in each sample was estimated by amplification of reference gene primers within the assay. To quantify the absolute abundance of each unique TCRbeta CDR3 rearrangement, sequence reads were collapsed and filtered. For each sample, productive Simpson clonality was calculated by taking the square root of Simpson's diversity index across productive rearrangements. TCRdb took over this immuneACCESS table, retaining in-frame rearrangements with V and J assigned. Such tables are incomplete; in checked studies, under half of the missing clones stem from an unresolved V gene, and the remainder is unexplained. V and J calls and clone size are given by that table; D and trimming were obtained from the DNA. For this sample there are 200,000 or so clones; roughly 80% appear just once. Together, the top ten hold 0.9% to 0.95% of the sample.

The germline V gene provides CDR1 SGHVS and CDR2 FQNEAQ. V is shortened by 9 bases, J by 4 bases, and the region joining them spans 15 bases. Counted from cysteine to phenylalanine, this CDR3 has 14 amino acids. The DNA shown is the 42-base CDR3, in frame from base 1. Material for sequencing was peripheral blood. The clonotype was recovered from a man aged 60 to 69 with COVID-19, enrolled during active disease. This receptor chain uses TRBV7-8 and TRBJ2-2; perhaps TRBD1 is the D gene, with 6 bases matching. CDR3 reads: CASLGHSVTGELFF. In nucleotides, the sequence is TGTGCCAGTTTGGGACATTCAGTCACCGGGGAGCTGTTTTTT.